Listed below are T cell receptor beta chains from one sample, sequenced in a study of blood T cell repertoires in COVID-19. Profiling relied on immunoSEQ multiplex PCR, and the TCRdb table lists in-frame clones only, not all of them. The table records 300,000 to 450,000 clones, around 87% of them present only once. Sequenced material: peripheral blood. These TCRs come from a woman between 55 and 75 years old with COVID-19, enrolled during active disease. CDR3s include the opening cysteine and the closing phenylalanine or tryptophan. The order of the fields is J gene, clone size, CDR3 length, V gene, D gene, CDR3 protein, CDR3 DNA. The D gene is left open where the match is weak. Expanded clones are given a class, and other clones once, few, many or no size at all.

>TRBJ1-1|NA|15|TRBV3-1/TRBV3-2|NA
CASSQGFGGNTEAFF
TGTGCCAGCAGCCAAGGTTTTGGCGGGAACACTGAAGCTTTCTTT
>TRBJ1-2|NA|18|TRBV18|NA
CASSPQQGGEIYNYGYTF
TGTGCCAGCTCACCCCAACAGGGCGGAGAAATATATAACTATGGCTACACCTTC
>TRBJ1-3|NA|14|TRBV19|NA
CASSMSGVRNTIYF
TGTGCCAGTAGTATGTCGGGGGTAAGAAACACCATATATTTT
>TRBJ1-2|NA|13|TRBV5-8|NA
CASSFQQGDGYTF
TGTGCCAGCAGCTTTCAACAGGGTGATGGCTACACCTTC
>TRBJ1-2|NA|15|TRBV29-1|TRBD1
CSVEFRDSIDYGYTF
TGCAGCGTTGAGTTTAGGGACAGCATTGACTATGGCTACACCTTC
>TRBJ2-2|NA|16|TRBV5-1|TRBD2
CASSNGLAGRGGELFF
TGCGCCAGCAGCAATGGACTAGCCGGTCGGGGAGGGGAGCTGTTTTTT
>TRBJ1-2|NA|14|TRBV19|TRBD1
CASSIGQGNYGYTF
TGTGCCAGTAGTATAGGACAGGGTAACTATGGCTACACCTTC
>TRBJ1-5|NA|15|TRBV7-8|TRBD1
CASSLVGQANQPQHF
TGTGCCAGCAGCTTAGTGGGACAGGCCAATCAGCCCCAGCATTTT
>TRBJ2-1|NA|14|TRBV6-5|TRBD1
CASMGQGSYNEQFF
TGTGCCAGCATGGGACAGGGTTCCTACAATGAGCAGTTCTTC
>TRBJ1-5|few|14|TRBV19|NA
CASMDLDRNQPQHF
TGTGCCAGTATGGATCTAGATCGCAATCAGCCCCAGCATTTT
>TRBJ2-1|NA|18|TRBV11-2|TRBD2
CASSLSSPGAGAYNEQFF
TGTGCCAGCAGCTTATCCTCTCCTGGAGCGGGGGCCTACAATGAGCAGTTCTTC
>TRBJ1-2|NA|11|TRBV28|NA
CATGELYGYTF
TGTGCCACGGGGGAACTATATGGCTACACCTTC
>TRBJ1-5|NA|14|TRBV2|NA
CASSPDSAGQPQHF
TGTGCCAGCAGTCCGGACAGTGCAGGACAGCCCCAGCATTTT
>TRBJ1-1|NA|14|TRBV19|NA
CASSLDGANTEAFF
TGTGCCAGTAGTTTGGATGGGGCGAACACTGAAGCTTTCTTT
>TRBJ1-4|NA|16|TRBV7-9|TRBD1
CASSRMGDRGGEKLFF
TGTGCCAGCAGCCGAATGGGGGACAGGGGAGGAGAAAAACTGTTTTTT
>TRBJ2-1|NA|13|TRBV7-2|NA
CASSPQQVREQFF
TGTGCCAGCAGCCCCCAACAGGTACGGGAGCAGTTCTTC
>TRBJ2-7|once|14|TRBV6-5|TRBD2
CASSRPSGGYEQYF
TGTGCCAGCAGCCGCCCTAGCGGGGGGTACGAGCAGTACTTC
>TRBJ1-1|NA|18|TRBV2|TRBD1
CASRLSGTGWSSDTEAFF
TGTGCCAGCAGGTTATCCGGGACAGGGTGGAGTAGTGACACTGAAGCTTTCTTT
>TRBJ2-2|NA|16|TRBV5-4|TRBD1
CASREGTGGSGGELFF
TGTGCCAGCAGAGAAGGGACAGGGGGTAGCGGCGGGGAGCTGTTTTTT
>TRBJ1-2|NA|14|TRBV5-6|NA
CASVLTGSNYGYTF
TGTGCCAGCGTCCTGACAGGTTCTAACTATGGCTACACCTTC
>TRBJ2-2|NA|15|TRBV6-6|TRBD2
CAISSGGANFGELFF
TGTGCCATCTCCAGCGGGGGGGCTAATTTCGGGGAGCTGTTTTTT
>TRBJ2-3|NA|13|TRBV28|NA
CAGRGASTDTQYF
TGTGCGGGTAGGGGTGCTAGCACAGATACGCAGTATTTT
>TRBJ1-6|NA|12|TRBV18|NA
CASSPLGLPLHF
TGTGCCAGCTCACCACTCGGTCTACCCCTCCACTTT
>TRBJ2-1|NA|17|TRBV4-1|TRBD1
CASSQDSTGIPYNEQFF
TGCGCCAGCAGCCAGGACTCGACAGGGATCCCCTACAATGAGCAGTTCTTC
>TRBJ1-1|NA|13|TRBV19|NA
CASVKGERTEAFF
TGTGCCAGTGTAAAGGGGGAACGCACTGAAGCTTTCTTT
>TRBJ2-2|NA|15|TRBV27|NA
CASKPDRLNTGELFF
TGTGCCAGCAAACCAGACAGGCTGAACACCGGGGAGCTGTTTTTT
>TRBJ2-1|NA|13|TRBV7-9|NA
CASSPHRVGEQFF
TGTGCCAGCAGCCCCCACAGGGTAGGCGAGCAGTTCTTC
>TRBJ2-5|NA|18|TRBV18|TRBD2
CASSPRASGGYQQETQYF
TGTGCCAGCTCACCAAGGGCTAGCGGGGGGTATCAACAAGAGACCCAGTACTTC
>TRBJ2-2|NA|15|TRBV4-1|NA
CASTSRVGGAGELFF
TGCGCCAGCACTTCGAGGGTTGGTGGGGCCGGGGAGCTGTTTTTT
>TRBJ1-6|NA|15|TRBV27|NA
CASSLYSGNHSPLHF
TGTGCCAGCAGTTTATACTCAGGGAATCATTCACCCCTCCACTTT
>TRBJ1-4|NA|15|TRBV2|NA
CASRGSSATNEKLFF
TGTGCCAGCAGGGGCTCTAGCGCAACTAATGAAAAACTGTTTTTT
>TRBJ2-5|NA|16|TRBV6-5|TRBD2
CASSLTSGGTQETQYF
TGTGCCAGCAGTTTGACTAGCGGGGGAACACAAGAGACCCAGTACTTC
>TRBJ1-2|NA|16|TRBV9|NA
CASSPKPRASFYGYTF
TGTGCCAGCAGCCCGAAACCCAGGGCTTCGTTCTATGGCTACACCTTC
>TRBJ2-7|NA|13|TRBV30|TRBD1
CAWSVQGQSEQYF
TGTGCCTGGAGTGTACAGGGACAGTCCGAGCAGTACTTC
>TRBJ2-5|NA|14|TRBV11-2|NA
CASSRGQLQETQYF
TGTGCCAGCAGCCGTGGACAGCTCCAAGAGACCCAGTACTTC
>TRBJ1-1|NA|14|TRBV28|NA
CASAQDSWATEAFF
TGTGCCAGCGCCCAGGACTCCTGGGCGACTGAAGCTTTCTTT
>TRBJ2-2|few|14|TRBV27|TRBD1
CASSRTGNTGELFF
TGTGCCAGCAGCAGGACAGGGAACACCGGGGAGCTGTTTTTT
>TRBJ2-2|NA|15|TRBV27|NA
CASSLLVASTGELFF
TGTGCCAGCAGTTTATTGGTAGCCAGCACCGGGGAGCTGTTTTTT
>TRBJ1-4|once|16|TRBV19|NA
CASSIDTAATNEKLFF
TGTGCCAGTAGTATCGACACGGCCGCAACTAATGAAAAACTGTTTTTT
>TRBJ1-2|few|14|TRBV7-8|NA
CASSLAGLNYGYTF
TGTGCCAGCAGCTTAGCGGGGCTCAACTATGGCTACACCTTC
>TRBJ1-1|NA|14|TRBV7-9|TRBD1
CASRLDRGNAEAFF
TGTGCCAGCAGGCTGGACAGGGGGAACGCTGAAGCTTTCTTT
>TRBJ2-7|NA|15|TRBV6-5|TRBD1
CASTVTTGGSYEQYF
TGTGCCAGCACCGTTACGACAGGGGGAAGCTACGAGCAGTACTTC
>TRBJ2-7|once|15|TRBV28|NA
CASSSIGLQTYEQYF
TGTGCCAGCAGTTCGATCGGACTCCAAACCTACGAGCAGTACTTC
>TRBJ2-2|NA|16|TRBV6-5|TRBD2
CASSYSSGSGTGELFF
TGTGCCAGCAGTTATTCTAGCGGGAGTGGCACCGGGGAGCTGTTTTTT
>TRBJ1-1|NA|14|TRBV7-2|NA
CASSPWGGTTEAFF
TGTGCCAGCAGCCCCTGGGGGGGGACCACTGAAGCTTTCTTT